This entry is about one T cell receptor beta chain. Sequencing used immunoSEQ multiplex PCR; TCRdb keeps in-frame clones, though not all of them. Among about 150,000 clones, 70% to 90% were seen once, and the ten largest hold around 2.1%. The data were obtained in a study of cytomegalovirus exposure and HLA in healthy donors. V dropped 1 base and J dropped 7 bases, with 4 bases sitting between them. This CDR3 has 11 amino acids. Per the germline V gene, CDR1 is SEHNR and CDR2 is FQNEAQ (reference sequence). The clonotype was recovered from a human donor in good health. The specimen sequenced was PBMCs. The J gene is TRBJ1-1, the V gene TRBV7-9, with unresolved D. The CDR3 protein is CASSLVNEAFF. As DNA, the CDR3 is TGTGCCAGCAGCTTAGTTAATGAAGCTTTCTTT.